This T cell receptor (beta chain) was recorded in a study of post-analysis software for immune sequencing data (dated by TCRdb to about 2015). A note on the overall study: The recorded disease courses included relapsing-remitting, secondary progressive and progressive-relapsing multiple sclerosis, and some patients had no subtype annotation. A subset of samples was prepared in parallel using single-end sample barcoding, then pooled and co-amplified after Illumina adapter ligation. The multiple sclerosis patient repertoires were compared with about a dozen previously published healthy control repertoires from donors aged about 6 to 28 years. General conclusions and limits of the study: Direct clustering with F measure revealed strong co-clustering of samples prepared in the same batch, which led to a batch-effect correction. Normalized Chao1 diversity was significantly lower in multiple sclerosis patients than controls, suggesting substantial peripheral T-cell clonal expansion. Significantly higher frequencies in patients than in controls were found for roughly 5 TRBV segments, including TRBV5-6, TRBV5-1 and TRBV20-1. The control group was slightly older than the multiple sclerosis patient group.

To demonstrate the VDJtools post-analysis software, TCR beta repertoires were profiled from the peripheral blood of about a dozen young patients with multiple sclerosis. The multiple sclerosis patients were children and adolescents between roughly 6 and 16 years of age. Receptor libraries were prepared by PCR. The instrument given in TCRdb is Illumina HiSeq 2500. Unique molecular identifiers were incorporated into TCR beta cDNA libraries to reduce PCR and sequencing biases. Every 1 to 10 million input T cells yielded 500,000 or so cDNA molecules, meaning each molecule approximated one T cell. Patient libraries were prepared and sequenced with the same protocol used for the earlier healthy control dataset. Samples belonging to the same batch were prepared together, multiplexed and sequenced on a shared HiSeq lane. Under the source paper's analysis protocol: MIGEC handled the raw barcoded reads, throwing out single-read molecular identifier groups before consensus assembly and CDR3 extraction. Clonotype tables were post-analysed with VDJtools, normalizing diversity by down-sampling all datasets to the smallest sample size. In repertoire overlap clustering, CDR3 amino acid sequences, but not nucleotide sequences, were matched to correct batch-related cross-sample contamination. TCRdb itself trimmed the public reads at Q25 with fastp, ran MiXCR and retained productive beta chains. One record per CDR3 amino acid sequence lists the most common genes and DNA. The V and J calls come from TCRdb's annotation, not from the publication. This sample lists 400,000 to 500,000 distinct CDR3 sequences; 30% to 45% were detected once. Roughly 8.2% of the sample is held by the ten biggest clonotypes.

About this clonotype: Its recognized antigen is unknown. No per-base quality is available; no much larger clone lies one base away.

CDR1 and CDR2 are drawn from the germline V gene: SQVTM, ANQGSEA. From cysteine to phenylalanine, the CDR3 is 14 amino acids long. The entry retains the CDR3 DNA only, 42 bases that are in frame from base 1. Ends trimmed: V by 2 bases, J by 2 bases; bases unmatched to a gene: 5. The chain employs TRBV29-1 and TRBJ2-7; 8 junctional bases match TRBD1. The clonotype comes from a girl aged 2 to 9 with multiple sclerosis. Material: blood. Here is the DNA: TGCAGCGTTGAAAGGTCGGACAGGGCCTACGAGCAGTACTTC. Translated, it reads CSVERSDRAYEQYF.